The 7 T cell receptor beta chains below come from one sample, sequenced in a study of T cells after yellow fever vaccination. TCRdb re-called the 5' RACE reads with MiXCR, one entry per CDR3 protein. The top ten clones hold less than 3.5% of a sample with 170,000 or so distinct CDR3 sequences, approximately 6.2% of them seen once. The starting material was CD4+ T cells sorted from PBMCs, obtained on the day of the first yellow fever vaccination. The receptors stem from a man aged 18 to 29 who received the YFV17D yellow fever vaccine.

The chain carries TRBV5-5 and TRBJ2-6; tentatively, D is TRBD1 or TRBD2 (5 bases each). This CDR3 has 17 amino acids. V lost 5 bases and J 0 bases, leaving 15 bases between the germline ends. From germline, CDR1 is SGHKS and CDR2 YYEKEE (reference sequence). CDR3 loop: CASRAGTRYSGANVLTF. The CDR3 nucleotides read TGTGCCAGCAGGGCCGGGACCCGATACTCTGGGGCCAACGTCCTGACTTTC.

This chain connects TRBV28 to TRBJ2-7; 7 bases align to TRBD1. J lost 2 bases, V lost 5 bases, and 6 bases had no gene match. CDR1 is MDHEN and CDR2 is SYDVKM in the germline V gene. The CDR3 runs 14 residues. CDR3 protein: CASSLRDSAYEQYV. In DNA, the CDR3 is TGTGCCAGCAGTCTTCGGGACAGCGCCTACGAGCAGTACGTC.

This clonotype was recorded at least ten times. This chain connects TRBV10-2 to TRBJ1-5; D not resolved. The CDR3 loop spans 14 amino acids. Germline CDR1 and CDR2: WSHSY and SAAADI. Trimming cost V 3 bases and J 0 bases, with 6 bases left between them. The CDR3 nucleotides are TGCGCCAGCAGTGACAGTCATAGCAATCAGCCCCAGCATTTT. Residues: CASSDSHSNQPQHF.

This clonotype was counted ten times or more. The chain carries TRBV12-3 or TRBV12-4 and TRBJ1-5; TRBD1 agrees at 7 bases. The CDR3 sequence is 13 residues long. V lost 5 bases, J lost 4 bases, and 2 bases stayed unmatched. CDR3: CASSPQGNQPQHF. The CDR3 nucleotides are TGTGCCAGCAGTCCACAGGGGAATCAGCCCCAGCATTTT.

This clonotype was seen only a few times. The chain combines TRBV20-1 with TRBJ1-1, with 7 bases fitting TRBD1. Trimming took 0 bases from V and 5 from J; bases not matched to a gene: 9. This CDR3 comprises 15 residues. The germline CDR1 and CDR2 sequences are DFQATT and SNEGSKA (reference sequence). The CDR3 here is CSARDPGRGGTEAFF. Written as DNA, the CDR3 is TGCAGTGCTAGAGATCCTGGCAGGGGGGGAACTGAAGCTTTCTTT.

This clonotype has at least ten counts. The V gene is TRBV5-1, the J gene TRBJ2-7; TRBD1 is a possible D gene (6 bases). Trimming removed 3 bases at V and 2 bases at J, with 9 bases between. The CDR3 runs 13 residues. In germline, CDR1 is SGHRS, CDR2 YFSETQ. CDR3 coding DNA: TGCGCCAGCAGCTGGGACAACACCTACGAGCAGTACTTC. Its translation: CASSWDNTYEQYF.

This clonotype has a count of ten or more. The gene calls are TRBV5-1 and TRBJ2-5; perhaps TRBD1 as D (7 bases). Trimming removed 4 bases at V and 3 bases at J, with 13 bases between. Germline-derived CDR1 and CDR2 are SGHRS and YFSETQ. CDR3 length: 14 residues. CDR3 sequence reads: CASSRGTAEETQYF. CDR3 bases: TGCGCCAGCAGCCGGGGGACAGCGGAAGAGACCCAGTACTTC.